The next 23 T cell receptor beta chains were all read from a single sample in a study of cytomegalovirus exposure and HLA in healthy donors. In the PCR, 60 Vbeta and 13 Jbeta primers were used. The data were produced by immunoSEQ multiplex PCR, yet TCRdb's version contains in-frame clones alone and is incomplete. The sample holds around 120,000 clones; 81% are singletons and the top ten take 3% to 5%. Source material: PBMCs. These receptors came from a woman aged 25 to 39 in good health and CMV-seronegative.

V is TRBV19 and J is TRBJ2-1, with 9 bases fitting TRBD2. This CDR3 contains 15 residues. Per germline, CDR1 LNHDA and CDR2 SQIVND (reference sequence). V lost 7 bases, J lost 8 bases, and 12 bases stayed unmatched. This CDR3 is CASTALLSGSDEQFF. The CDR3 DNA reads TGTGCCAGTACCGCCCTCCTTAGCGGGAGCGATGAGCAGTTCTTC.

J is TRBJ2-3 and V is TRBV5-1; weak D call: TRBD1 (5 bases). Trimming removed 0 bases from V and 4 bases from J, with 15 bases in between. This CDR3 is built from 16 residues. The germline CDR1 and CDR2 sequences are SGHRS and YFSETQ. This CDR3 reads CASSLEGIGAADTQYF. CDR3 DNA sequence: TGCGCCAGCAGCTTGGAAGGGATAGGGGCCGCAGATACGCAGTATTTT.

This rearrangement joins TRBV5-6 to TRBJ2-2; D is ambiguous. The V gene lost 2 bases and the J gene lost 4 bases, with 3 bases spanning the gap. CDR1 and CDR2 (germline): SGHDT, YYEEEE. The CDR3 is 12 amino acids. The DNA for the CDR3 is TGTGCCAGCAGCTTCAGCACCGGGGAGCTGTTTTTT. Translation gives CASSFSTGELFF. Using reference TRBV5-6 and TRBJ2-2 for the parts outside the CDR3, the full variable domain is DAGVTQSPTHLIKTRGQQVTLRCSPKSGHDTVSWYQQALGQGPQFIFQYYEEEERQRGNFPDRFSGHQFPNYSSELNVNALLLGDSALYLCASSFSTGELFFGEGSRLTVL.

The chain uses TRBV9 and TRBJ1-2; perhaps TRBD1 as D (6 bases). The CDR3 extends over 13 amino acids. V lost 3 bases and J 7 bases, leaving 13 bases between the germline ends. Germline V gene data show CDR1 as SGDLS and CDR2 as YYNGEE. CDR3 sequence reads: CASSEDSYSGYTF. The CDR3 DNA is TGTGCCAGCAGCGAGGACAGCTATAGTGGCTACACCTTC.

J is TRBJ2-1 and V is TRBV10-1; TRBD2 agrees at 9 bases. This CDR3 comprises 15 residues. With 2 bases clipped from V and 7 bases from J, the junction kept 6 bases outside the gene matches. The germline V gene has CDR1 WNHNN and CDR2 SYGVQD (reference sequence). DNA of the CDR3: TGCGCCAGCAGTGAGGCGGGAGGGCCTACGAATGAGCAGTTCTTC. Amino acid sequence: CASSEAGGPTNEQFF.

The chain links TRBV19 to TRBJ2-7, with 8 nucleotides matching TRBD1. This CDR3 is built from 14 residues. Germline CDR1 is LNHDA and CDR2 is SQIVND (reference sequence). Unmatched junction bases numbered 7, after V lost 6 bases and J lost 3 bases. The CDR3 sequence is CASSIETGDYEQYF. The CDR3 nucleotides are TGTGCCAGTAGCATTGAGACAGGGGACTACGAGCAGTACTTC.

V gene TRBV18 combines with J gene TRBJ2-1; 9 bases are a match to TRBD1. The CDR3 runs to 15 residues. CDR1 and CDR2 from the germline V gene are KGHSH and LQKENI. The V and J ends lost 6 bases and 6 bases, in that order; junction bases with no gene match: 9. The CDR3 is CASSPTGGTGNEQFF. The CDR3 DNA reads TGTGCCAGCTCCCCCACAGGGGGCACGGGCAATGAGCAGTTCTTC.

V is TRBV28 and J is TRBJ2-1; D is possibly TRBD2 (5 bases). The CDR3 spans 15 residues. Germline V gene lookup returns CDR1 MDHEN and CDR2 SYDVKM. With 6 bases removed from V and 0 bases from J, the gap between germline ends came to 12 bases. The CDR3 reads CASSLEGSSYNEQFF. CDR3 DNA: TGTGCCAGCAGCCTAGAGGGAAGCTCCTACAATGAGCAGTTCTTC.

The V and J genes are TRBV28 and TRBJ2-1; tentatively, D is TRBD2 (8 bases). Trimming cost V 7 bases and J 4 bases, with 32 bases left between them. Germline V CDR1 and CDR2: MDHEN, SYDVKM. The CDR3 extends over 20 amino acids. The CDR3 protein is CASKDRAVAGPSQTYNEQFF. The CDR3 DNA sequence: TGTGCCAGCAAAGACAGGGCGGTAGCGGGACCCTCCCAGACTTACAATGAGCAGTTCTTC.

The rearrangement uses TRBV29-1 and TRBJ2-7; 8 bases align to TRBD1. The CDR3 has 12 residues. V trimming: 5 bases; J trimming: 6 bases; junction bases outside the gene matches: 6. Per the germline V gene, CDR1 is SQVTM and CDR2 is ANQGSEA. CDR3 sequence: CSVRPGQGEQYF. CDR3 coding DNA: TGCAGCGTTCGCCCAGGACAGGGCGAGCAGTACTTC.

The chain carries TRBV30 and TRBJ2-7; unclear D gene. V was shortened by 2 bases and J by 2 bases, with 10 bases between the two germline ends. The CDR3 has 13 residues. Germline V gene sequence: CDR1 GTSNPN, CDR2 SVGIG (reference sequence). CDR3 sequence: CAWSRRATYEQYF. The DNA for the CDR3 is TGTGCCTGGAGTAGAAGAGCTACCTACGAGCAGTACTTC.

The genes are TRBV5-6 and TRBJ2-7; TRBD2 matches 9 bases. With V trimmed by 0 bases and J by 5 bases, 9 bases remained unmatched. The CDR3 is 16 amino acids. The germline V gene encodes CDR1 SGHDT and CDR2 YYEEEE. The CDR3 is CASSLGGRGRADEQYF. The CDR3 coding sequence is TGTGCCAGCAGCTTGGGAGGGCGCGGGAGGGCCGACGAGCAGTACTTC. The full variable domain, its missing parts supplied by reference TRBV5-6 and TRBJ2-7, is DAGVTQSPTHLIKTRGQQVTLRCSPKSGHDTVSWYQQALGQGPQFIFQYYEEEERQRGNFPDRFSGHQFPNYSSELNVNALLLGDSALYLCASSLGGRGRADEQYFGPGTRLTVT.

The chain couples TRBV5-1 to TRBJ2-2, with D hard to call. Germline V lookup: CDR1 SGHRS, CDR2 YFSETQ. V was shortened by 1 base and J by 0 bases, with 7 bases between the two germline ends. CDR3 length: 15 amino acids. In nucleotides, the CDR3 is TGCGCCAGCAGCTTGTCTCTTACGAACACCGGGGAGCTGTTTTTT. Amino acid sequence: CASSLSLTNTGELFF.

The V gene is TRBV28, the J gene TRBJ2-5; tentative D call: TRBD1 (6 bases). The V gene's germline CDR1 is MDHEN and CDR2 SYDVKM. Trimming shortened V by 3 bases and J by 0 bases, and 11 bases separated the two germline ends. CDR3 length equals 15 residues. Here the CDR3 reads CASSLWTDNQETQYF. In DNA form, the CDR3 reads TGTGCCAGCAGTTTGTGGACAGATAACCAAGAGACCCAGTACTTC.

The rearrangement links TRBV11-2 to TRBJ2-1; 7 bases are shared with TRBD1. This CDR3 is built from 15 residues. The V gene's germline CDR1 is SGHAT and CDR2 FQNNGV. After removal of 5 bases from V and 6 bases from J, the junction contained 10 bases not matched to a gene. The chain's CDR3 is CASSQRDRRVNEQFF. The CDR3 region has the DNA TGTGCCAGCAGCCAAAGGGACAGACGGGTCAATGAGCAGTTCTTC.

The chain combines TRBV5-6 with TRBJ2-5; the D gene is possibly TRBD1 (6 bases). The CDR3 consists of 14 residues. The germline CDR1 and CDR2 sequences are SGHDT and YYEEEE. V shed 0 bases and J shed 7 bases, with 13 bases lying between them. The CDR3 nucleotides are TGTGCCAGCAGCTTGGAACAGGGTGTGCGGACCCAGTACTTC. This gives the protein CASSLEQGVRTQYF.

The V and J genes are TRBV30 and TRBJ2-5; possible D gene TRBD1, 6 bases. This CDR3 contains 14 residues. V gave up 0 bases and J gave up 1 base, with 9 bases separating them. Germline V CDR1 and CDR2: GTSNPN, SVGIG (reference sequence). The CDR3 DNA sequence: TGTGCCTGGAGTGTCCAGGGGCTCCAAGAGACCCAGTACTTC. It encodes CAWSVQGLQETQYF.

V is TRBV5-1 and J is TRBJ2-5; D is perhaps TRBD2 (6 bases). The CDR3 totals 16 residues. V lost 3 bases to trimming and J lost 5 bases, with 20 bases between them. Germline V gene sequence: CDR1 SGHRS, CDR2 YFSETQ. The CDR3: CASSSSLREKPETQYF. Here the CDR3 DNA reads TGCGCCAGCAGCTCTTCCCTACGGGAGAAGCCCGAGACCCAGTACTTC.

Concerning this clone: The sample carries other DNA sequences with the same CDR3. The V gene is TRBV5-1, the J gene TRBJ1-5; TRBD1 matches at 7 bases. CDR3 length: 14 amino acids. With 3 bases clipped from V and 4 bases from J, the junction kept 4 bases outside the gene matches. CDR1 and CDR2 from the germline V gene are SGHRS and YFSETQ. The CDR3 region is CASSSGQVNQPQHF. For the CDR3, the DNA is TGCGCCAGCAGCTCCGGACAGGTAAATCAGCCCCAGCATTTT.

The genes are TRBV10-2 and TRBJ2-1, with unresolved D. The germline V and J ends were trimmed by 5 bases and 0 bases, with 8 bases remaining between them. CDR3 length: 14 residues. Germline V gene sequence: CDR1 WSHSY, CDR2 SAAADI. In nucleotides, the CDR3 is TGCGCCAGCAGTCTCGCGGTCTCCTACAATGAGCAGTTCTTC. Amino acids: CASSLAVSYNEQFF.

CDR3 region: CASRWKGHPNTEAFF. In DNA, the CDR3 is TGTGCCAGCAGGTGGAAGGGACACCCGAACACTGAAGCTTTCTTT. The J gene is TRBJ1-1, the V gene TRBV27; perhaps TRBD1 as D (6 bases). The CDR3 is 15 residues long. Looked up from germline, CDR1 is MNHEY and CDR2 is SMNVEV (reference sequence). Trimming stripped 6 bases from V and 1 base from J, with 15 bases between.

J is TRBJ2-2 and V is TRBV11-2, with TRBD1 as a possible D gene (5 bases). Germline V gene data show CDR1 as SGHAT and CDR2 as FQNNGV. Trimming stripped 5 bases from V and 1 base from J, with 11 bases between. The CDR3 is made up of 15 amino acids. The CDR3 DNA sequence: TGTGCCAGCAGCCCCGTAAGGGGGAACACCGGGGAGCTGTTTTTT. Amino acid sequence: CASSPVRGNTGELFF.

The V gene is TRBV7-9, the J gene TRBJ1-2; no firm D call. Germline values: CDR1 SEHNR, CDR2 FQNEAQ (reference sequence). Trimming pared 3 bases from V and 6 bases from J, leaving 11 bases between. This CDR3 spans 13 amino acids. The CDR3 sequence is CASSFALTNGYTF. The CDR3 DNA reads TGTGCCAGCAGCTTTGCGCTAACTAATGGCTACACCTTC.